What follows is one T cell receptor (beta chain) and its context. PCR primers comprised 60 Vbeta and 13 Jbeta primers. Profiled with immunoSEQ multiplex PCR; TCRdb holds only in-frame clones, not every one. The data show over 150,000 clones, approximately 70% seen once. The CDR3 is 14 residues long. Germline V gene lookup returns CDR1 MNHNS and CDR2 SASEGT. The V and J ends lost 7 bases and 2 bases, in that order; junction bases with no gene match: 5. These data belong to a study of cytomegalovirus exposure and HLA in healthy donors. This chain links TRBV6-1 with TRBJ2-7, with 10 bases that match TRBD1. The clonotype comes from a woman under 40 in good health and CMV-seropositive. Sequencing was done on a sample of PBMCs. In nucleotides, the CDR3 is TGTGCCAGCACCCTTGGGACAGGGGCCTACGAGCAGTACTTC. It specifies CASTLGTGAYEQYF.